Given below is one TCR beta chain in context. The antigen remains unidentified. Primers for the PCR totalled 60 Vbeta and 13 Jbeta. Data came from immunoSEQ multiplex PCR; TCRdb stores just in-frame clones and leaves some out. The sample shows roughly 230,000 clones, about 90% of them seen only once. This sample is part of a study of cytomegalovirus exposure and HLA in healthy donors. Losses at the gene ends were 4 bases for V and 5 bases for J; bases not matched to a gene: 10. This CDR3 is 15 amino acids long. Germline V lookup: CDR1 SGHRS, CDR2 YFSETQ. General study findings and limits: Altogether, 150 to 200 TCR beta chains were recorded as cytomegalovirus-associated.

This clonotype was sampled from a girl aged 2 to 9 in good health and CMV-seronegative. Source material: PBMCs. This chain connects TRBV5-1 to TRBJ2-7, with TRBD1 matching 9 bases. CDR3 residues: CASSPHRQGGHEQYF. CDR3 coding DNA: TGCGCCAGCAGCCCGCACCGACAGGGGGGCCACGAGCAGTACTTC.